What follows is one T cell receptor (beta chain) and its context. Its antigen remains unidentified. This entry is derived from a study of T cell responses to AZD1222 COVID-19 vaccine. Here immunoSEQ multiplex PCR was the method, and the copy in TCRdb shows in-frame clones only, minus some. The sample includes around 200,000 clones, 85% to 95% seen only once; the top ten take roughly 1%. In germline, CDR1 is SGHKS, CDR2 YYEKEE (reference sequence). Trimming took off 2 bases at V and 3 bases at J, with 17 bases between the two ends. There are 17 residues in the CDR3. Study-level points and caveats: Variant regions that are unmutated are reportedly the target of nearly half of spike-specific TCRs.

This rearrangement joins TRBV5-5 to TRBJ1-4; the D gene is possibly TRBD1 (6 bases). Sample: peripheral blood, taken 28 days after the second dose of the MenACWY control vaccine. This TCR derives from an adult who received the MenACWY meningococcal vaccine as a control. This CDR3 is CASSFGGPGPSNEKLFF. For the CDR3, the DNA is TGTGCCAGCAGCTTTGGGGGCCCCGGGCCGTCTAATGAAAAACTGTTTTTT. The whole variable domain, remainder taken from reference TRBV5-5 and TRBJ1-4, is DAGVTQSPTHLIKTRGQQVTLRCSPISGHKSVSWYQQVLGQGPQFIFQYYEKEERGRGNFPDRFSARQFPNYSSELNVNALLLGDSALYLCASSFGGPGPSNEKLFFGSGTQLSVL.